A single TCR beta chain is shown here with its context. There is no known antigen for this receptor. No base-level quality is on record; no much larger clone is a single base apart. TCRbeta CDR3 regions were amplified from genomic DNA using the immunoSEQ Assay, a bias-controlled multiplex PCR. In the paper's pipeline: Nucleated cell counts per sample were estimated from amplification of reference gene primers within the assay. Sequence reads were collapsed and filtered to measure the absolute abundance of every unique TCRbeta CDR3 rearrangement. Productive Simpson clonality was computed per sample as the square root of Simpson's diversity index over productive rearrangements. Not all clones reach the TCRdb copy of this immuneACCESS table, which keeps in-frame sequences only. Checked studies attribute under half of the gap to unresolved V genes and leave the rest unexplained. The V and J calls and clone size were taken over from that table, and D and trimming were inferred from the DNA. The sample contains 150,000 or so clones, roughly 86% of them found a single time. About 16% of the sample rests with the top ten.

These data originate in a study of blood T cell repertoires in COVID-19 (dated by TCRdb to about 2020). About the investigation overall: Collaborator samples came from the United States, Italy and Spain and covered acute and convalescent phases of COVID-19. The prospective study material was composed of cDNA or gDNA derived from T cells, B-cell-depleted T cells, or PBMCs. Deeply sampled blood TCRbeta repertoires from subjects exposed to, actively infected with, or recovered from COVID-19 were included in the dataset. The repertoires were made available in a free public database intended to serve as a resource for research on the immune response to SARS-CoV-2. Samples came from the ongoing ImmuneRACE study (first 160 participants) plus 1,254 subjects from 6 global collaborators. Sample metadata almost always included a de-identified subject ID, COVID-19 status, age in years and sex. Where available, HLA class I and class II types were taken from metadata supplied by the sample provider and were not determined by assay-based typing.

The paper's findings and limits, for the study overall: How much clinical and demographic metadata was included differed by source and by participant, and the metadata was provided uncurated.

Whole blood was collected in K2EDTA tubes by collaborating institutions according to the institutions' own protocols. For TCRbeta analysis, collaborator samples were shipped as frozen whole blood, as isolated PBMCs, or as DNA extracted from either sample type. This receptor was identified in a human donor with acute or convalescent COVID-19. The donor label of this sample is uncertain. Sequencing input: peripheral blood.

At the DNA level, the sequence is TGCGCCAGCAGCTTGACCACAGGGGGATCGAACACTGAAGCTTTCTTT. Its protein reads: CASSLTTGGSNTEAFF. The rearrangement combines TRBV5-1 with TRBJ1-1, and 8 junctional nucleotides match TRBD1. The germline V and J ends show losses of 1 base and 1 base respectively, and no gene match explains 6 bases of the junction. Reading from cysteine to phenylalanine, the CDR3 counts 16 amino acids. The DNA shown is the 48-base CDR3, in frame from base 1. The germline V gene gives CDR1 as SGHRS and CDR2 as YFSETQ.